The subject of this entry is one T cell receptor beta chain. Its specificity is not known. Other DNA variants within this sample encode the same CDR3. V lost 1 base and J 3 bases, leaving 4 bases between the germline ends. The CDR3 has 12 residues. In germline, CDR1 is SGHDT, CDR2 YYEEEE. The rectum was sampled with one to two pinch biopsies at colonoscopy. This table comes from immunoSEQ multiplex PCR, and its TCRdb copy is limited to in-frame clones, with some not included. The table has about 35,000 clones, about 81% seen once. These data come from a study of pediatric ulcerative colitis. General study findings and limits: A couple of patients' blood samples yielded substantially fewer templates. In rectum, acute severe colitis had expanded clones and less diversity. Ulcerative colitis patients shared more blood-rectal clones than controls.

The chain uses TRBV5-6 and TRBJ1-2, with D uncertain. The source of this sequence is a boy aged 5-17 years with mild ulcerative colitis. The sequenced sample consisted of gut tissue. CDR3 sequence: CASSLTDYGYTF. CDR3 DNA: TGTGCCAGCAGCTTGACTGACTATGGCTACACCTTC.